These 25 T cell receptor beta chains originate from one sample sequenced in a study of post-analysis software for immune sequencing data. Findings of the study overall: Patients showed TRBV5-6, TRBV5-1 and TRBV20-1 among about five TRBV segments more frequent than in controls.

Researchers reported that TCR beta cDNA libraries carried unique molecular identifiers. TCRdb re-called the PCR reads with MiXCR, one entry per CDR3 protein. The sample includes about 430,000 distinct CDR3 sequences, about 40% of them seen just once. The antigens for these receptors are not known. The sample was blood. The receptors come from a girl aged 2-10 years with multiple sclerosis.

The rearrangement links TRBV7-3 to TRBJ2-1; 13 nucleotides line up with TRBD2. CDR3 length: 15 residues. CDR1 and CDR2 from the germline V gene are SGHTA and FQGTGA. V lost 4 bases to trimming and J lost 8 bases; unmatched junction nucleotides: 5. Here the CDR3 reads CASSSGLAGVDEQFF. The CDR3 nucleotides read TGTGCCAGCAGCTCCGGACTAGCGGGGGTGGATGAGCAGTTCTTC.

V is TRBV4-1 and J is TRBJ1-1; D is uncertain. Germline lookup yields CDR1 MGHRA and CDR2 YSYEKL. This CDR3 contains 16 residues. Between the trimmed V and J ends, which lost 7 bases and 6 bases, there was a span of 24 bases. CDR3 in amino acids: CASKKVGSRVGAEAFF. As DNA, the CDR3 is TGCGCCAGCAAAAAGGTGGGCTCAAGGGTTGGGGCTGAAGCTTTCTTT.

This clonotype turned up a few times. This rearrangement joins TRBV7-9 to TRBJ2-1; either TRBD1 or TRBD2 may fit D (5 bases each). The ends were cut back, 3 bases at V and 0 bases at J, with 9 bases in the middle. Germline values: CDR1 SEHNR, CDR2 FQNEAQ (reference sequence). The CDR3 contains 15 residues. In DNA, the CDR3 is TGTGCCAGCAGCTTGGGACCCCACTCCTACAATGAGCAGTTCTTC. This sequence encodes CASSLGPHSYNEQFF.

This clonotype turned up a few times. V gene TRBV9 combines with J gene TRBJ1-6; D uncertain. V shed 3 bases and J shed 0 bases, with 10 bases lying between them. Germline V lookup: CDR1 SGDLS, CDR2 YYNGEE. This CDR3 contains 16 residues. CDR3 sequence reads: CASSAFASSYNSPLHF. The CDR3 DNA sequence: TGTGCCAGCAGCGCGTTCGCGAGCTCCTATAATTCACCCCTCCACTTT.

The table lists this clonotype with a few counts. This chain connects TRBV6-2 or TRBV6-3 to TRBJ2-7; D unclear. The CDR3 is made up of 13 amino acids. Per the germline V gene, CDR1 is MNHEY and CDR2 is SVGEGT. V lost 2 bases to trimming and J lost 3 bases, with 8 bases between them. CDR3 coding DNA: TGTGCCAGCAGTTACGTCGGGCTCTACGAGCAGTACTTC. Translated, it gives CASSYVGLYEQYF.

The chain uses TRBV11-2 and TRBJ2-1, with D hard to call. Trimming stripped 0 bases from V and 10 bases from J, with 13 bases between. Germline values: CDR1 SGHAT, CDR2 FQNNGV. The CDR3 contains 14 residues. The CDR3 spells CASSLERMAREQFF. In DNA form, the CDR3 reads TGTGCCAGCAGCTTAGAAAGAATGGCTAGAGAGCAGTTCTTC.

This clonotype was counted only a few times. The chain couples TRBV5-1 to TRBJ2-1; 8 bases fit TRBD1. The CDR3 is made up of 14 amino acids. Losses at the gene ends were 4 bases for V and 5 bases for J; bases not matched to a gene: 5. The germline V gene encodes CDR1 SGHRS and CDR2 YFSETQ. Here the CDR3 reads CASSILTGDNEQFF. CDR3 bases: TGCGCCAGCAGCATCCTGACAGGGGACAATGAGCAGTTCTTC.

The V gene is TRBV7-9, the J gene TRBJ1-6; tentatively, D is TRBD1 (5 bases). The CDR3 consists of 18 residues. Germline CDR1 reads SEHNR; CDR2 reads FQNEAQ (reference sequence). Deletions cut 8 bases from V and 0 bases from J, with 20 bases between. CDR3 protein: CASAYPEGSSSYNSPLHF. CDR3 bases: TGTGCCAGCGCCTACCCGGAGGGGTCAAGCTCCTATAATTCACCCCTCCACTTT.

This clonotype was observed a few times. V usage is TRBV20-1 and J usage is TRBJ2-7, with D possibly being TRBD2 (7 bases). Per the germline V gene, CDR1 is DFQATT and CDR2 is SNEGSKA (reference sequence). This CDR3 comprises 14 residues. The V end was cut by 4 bases, the J end by 3 bases, with 16 bases between. The CDR3 spells CSAKVVGGDYEQYF. The CDR3 nucleotides are TGCAGTGCTAAGGTGGTAGGGGGGGACTACGAGCAGTACTTC.

As for this clonotype: At one boundary the junction diverges from the germline segment, which might be a read error. The CDR3 spells CPSSQGRPHEQYF. In nucleotides, the CDR3 is TGCCCCAGCAGCCAGGGCAGGCCTCACGAGCAGTACTTC. This chain links TRBV4-1 with TRBJ2-7, with D possibly TRBD1 on 5 matching bases. This CDR3 comprises 13 residues. Germline values: CDR1 MGHRA, CDR2 YSYEKL.

The V and J genes are TRBV7-9 and TRBJ1-2; a possible D gene is TRBD1 (6 bases). This CDR3 has 15 residues. The V end was cut by 0 bases, the J end by 6 bases, with 14 bases between. From germline, CDR1 is SEHNR and CDR2 FQNEAQ (reference sequence). CDR3 amino acids: CASSLARTDDHGYTF. The CDR3 DNA follows: TGTGCCAGCAGCTTAGCCCGGACAGACGACCATGGCTACACCTTC. Variable domain in full (rest from reference TRBV7-9 and TRBJ1-2): DTGVSQNPRHKITKRGQNVTFRCDPISEHNRLYWYRQTLGQGPEFLTYFQNEAQLEKSRLLSDRFSAERPKGSFSTLEIQRTEQGDSAMYLCASSLARTDDHGYTFGSGTRLTVV.

J is TRBJ2-5 and V is TRBV6-5; D gene uncertain. This CDR3 has 16 residues. V was shortened by 5 bases and J by 4 bases, with 20 bases between the two germline ends. Germline V gives CDR1 MNHEY, CDR2 SVGAGI. DNA for the CDR3: TGTGCCAGCAGTCCCTCGATCGCGGTGACCATAGAGACCCAGTACTTC. This encodes CASSPSIAVTIETQYF.

The rearrangement uses TRBV20-1 and TRBJ2-7, with 9 bases aligning to TRBD1. The CDR3 covers 14 residues. Trimming removed 3 bases from V and 6 bases from J; junction bases left unmatched: 9. Germline assignment: CDR1 DFQATT and CDR2 SNEGSKA (reference sequence). The CDR3 sequence is CSARAGTGSTEQYF. The CDR3 DNA reads TGCAGTGCTAGGGCCGGGACAGGGTCGACCGAGCAGTACTTC.

The rearrangement uses TRBV7-9 and TRBJ1-4; D not resolved. Germline values: CDR1 SEHNR, CDR2 FQNEAQ (reference sequence). This CDR3 comprises 12 residues. Trimming removed 4 bases from V and 8 bases from J, with 8 bases in between. CDR3 residues: CASSSHGEKLFF. The CDR3 bases are TGTGCCAGCAGCTCACATGGCGAAAAACTGTTTTTT.

In this sample, this clonotype turned up a few times. A read error may produce the germline difference seen at one junction end. This rearrangement joins TRBV11-2 to TRBJ2-5; D may be TRBD1 (5 bases). The germline V gene has CDR1 SGHAT and CDR2 FQNNGV. This CDR3 region has 14 residues. CDR3 protein: CASSLESYRQTQYF. CDR3 DNA: TGTGCCAGCAGCTTAGAGTCGTACAGGCAGACCCAGTATTTC. Using reference TRBV11-2 and TRBJ2-5 for the parts outside the CDR3, the full variable domain is EAGVAQSPRYKIIEKRQSVAFWCNPISGHATLYWYQQILGQGPKLLIQFQNNGVVDDSQLPKDRFSAERLKGVDSTLKIQPAKLEDSAVYLCASSLESYRQTQYFGPGTRLLVL.

This clonotype has at least ten counts. The chain combines TRBV7-2 with TRBJ2-1, with 8 bases fitting TRBD1. With 5 bases clipped from V and 7 bases from J, the junction kept 7 bases outside the gene matches. Germline V gene data show CDR1 as SGHTA and CDR2 as FQGNSA. The CDR3 is 14 residues long. The CDR3: CASSTWTGLNEQFF. The DNA for the CDR3 is TGTGCCAGCAGCACTTGGACAGGGTTGAATGAGCAGTTCTTC.

The chain couples TRBV20-1 to TRBJ2-3, with D possibly being TRBD1 (5 bases). The CDR3 sequence is 11 residues long. Germline V gene sequence: CDR1 DFQATT, CDR2 SNEGSKA (reference sequence). V lost 5 bases and J 4 bases, leaving 7 bases between the germline ends. As DNA, the CDR3 is TGCAGTGCTCAGGGCTCAGATACGCAGTATTTT. Amino acid sequence: CSAQGSDTQYF.

The V gene is TRBV10-3, the J gene TRBJ2-5; 9 bases match TRBD2. With the DNA end fitting TRBJ2-7 better, the J assignment may be wrong. The CDR3 has 16 residues. The germline V gene has CDR1 ENHRY and CDR2 SYGVKD. DNA for the CDR3: TGTGCCATCAGTCCGGGAAGAGTAGCGGGGGACGACGAGCAGTACTTC. Its protein product is CAISPGRVAGDDEQYF.

This clonotype was recorded a few times. The chain couples TRBV6-8 to TRBJ2-7; 8 nucleotides match TRBD1. Germline trimming cut 2 bases from V and 4 bases from J; bases unmatched to any gene: 13. Germline CDR1 is MNHGY and CDR2 is SAAAGT. The CDR3 has 17 residues. The DNA of the CDR3 is TGTGCCAGCAGTTACACTGGGACAGGCGGAGGCACGTACGAGCAGTACTTC. Encoded protein: CASSYTGTGGGTYEQYF.

This clonotype was counted only a few times. The V and J genes are TRBV20-1 and TRBJ2-5; D tentatively fits TRBD1 or TRBD2 (5 bases each). The germline CDR1 and CDR2 sequences are DFQATT and SNEGSKA (reference sequence). V was pared by 3 bases and J by 1 base, with 12 bases between. The CDR3 is 14 amino acids. The CDR3 region is CSARDRGVQETQYF. Written as DNA, the CDR3 is TGCAGTGCTAGGGACCGAGGGGTCCAAGAGACCCAGTACTTC.

This clonotype was detected a few times. The chain employs TRBV12-3 or TRBV12-4 and TRBJ2-7; tentatively, D is TRBD2 (6 bases). The CDR3 runs 14 residues. Between the trimmed V and J ends, which lost 3 bases and 4 bases, there was a span of 13 bases. CDR3 sequence (DNA): TGTGCCAGCAGTTTCTCTAGCGTCACGTACGAGCAGTACTTC. Translation: CASSFSSVTYEQYF.

This clonotype was recorded a few times. The chain uses TRBV4-1 and TRBJ2-4; D uncertain. Germline-derived CDR1 and CDR2 are MGHRA and YSYEKL. The CDR3 covers 16 residues. V lost 2 bases and J lost 3, with 14 bases in between. The DNA for the CDR3 is TGCGCCAGCAGCCAAAGCATTCGGTTTGGCAAAAACATTCAGTACTTC. Translated: CASSQSIRFGKNIQYF.

The table lists this clonotype with a few counts. V gene TRBV13 combines with J gene TRBJ2-1, with 8 bases identical to TRBD2. Per the germline V gene, CDR1 is PRHDT and CDR2 is FYEKMQ (reference sequence). The J segment lost 0 bases and the V segment lost 6 bases, leaving 4 bases of the junction unmatched. The CDR3 consists of 15 residues. The CDR3 loop reads CASRVSGVSYNEQFF. The DNA for the CDR3 is TGTGCCAGCAGGGTTAGCGGGGTCTCCTACAATGAGCAGTTCTTC.

This clonotype has just a few counts. This sequence joins TRBV12-3 or TRBV12-4 and TRBJ2-7; D remains ambiguous. The V gene lost 8 bases and the J gene lost 3 bases, with 17 bases spanning the gap. The CDR3 has 14 amino acids. The CDR3 region is CASGPGGGNYEQYF. CDR3 coding DNA: TGTGCCAGCGGCCCCGGTGGTGGTAACTACGAGCAGTACTTC.

Worth noting for this clonotype: A single base separates this from a much larger clone, so it may be a read error. The rearrangement uses TRBV7-2 and TRBJ2-7; D remains ambiguous. This CDR3 comprises 13 residues. Germline lookup yields CDR1 SGHTA and CDR2 FQGNSA. The CDR3 DNA reads as TGTGCCAGCAGCTTACACGGCTCCTACGAGCGGTACTTC. This codes for CASSLHGSYERYF.